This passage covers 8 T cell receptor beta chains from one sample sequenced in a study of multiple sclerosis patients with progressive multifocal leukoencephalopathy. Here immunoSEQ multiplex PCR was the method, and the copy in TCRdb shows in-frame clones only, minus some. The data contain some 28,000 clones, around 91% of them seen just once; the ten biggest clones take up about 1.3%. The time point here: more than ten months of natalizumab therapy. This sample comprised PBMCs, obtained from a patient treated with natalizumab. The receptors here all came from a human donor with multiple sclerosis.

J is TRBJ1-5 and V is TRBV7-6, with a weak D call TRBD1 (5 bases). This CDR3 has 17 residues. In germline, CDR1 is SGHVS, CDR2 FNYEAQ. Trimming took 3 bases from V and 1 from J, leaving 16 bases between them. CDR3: CASSLGGGRASNQPQHF. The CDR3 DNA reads TGTGCCAGCAGCTTGGGGGGAGGGCGGGCCAGCAATCAGCCCCAGCATTTT.

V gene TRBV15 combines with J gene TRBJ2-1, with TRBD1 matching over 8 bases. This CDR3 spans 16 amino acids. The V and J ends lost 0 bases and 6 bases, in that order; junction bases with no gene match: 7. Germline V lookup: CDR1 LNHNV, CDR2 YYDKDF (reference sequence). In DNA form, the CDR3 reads TGTGCCACCAGCAGAGAGACAGGGGCCAGCCTCAATGAGCAGTTCTTC. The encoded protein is CATSRETGASLNEQFF.

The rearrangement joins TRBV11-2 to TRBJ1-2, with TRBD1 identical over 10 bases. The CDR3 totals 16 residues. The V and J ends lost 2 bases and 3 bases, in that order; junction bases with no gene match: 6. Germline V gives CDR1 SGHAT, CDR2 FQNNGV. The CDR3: CASSLRTGGFDYGYTF. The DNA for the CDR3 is TGTGCCAGCAGCTTAAGGACAGGGGGGTTCGACTATGGCTACACCTTC.

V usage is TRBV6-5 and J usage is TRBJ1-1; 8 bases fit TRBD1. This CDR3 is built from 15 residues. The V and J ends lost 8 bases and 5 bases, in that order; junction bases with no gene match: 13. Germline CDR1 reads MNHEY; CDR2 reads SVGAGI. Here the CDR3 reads CASAFLQGEITEAFF. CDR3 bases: TGTGCCAGCGCGTTCTTACAGGGGGAGATTACTGAAGCTTTCTTT.

DNA for the CDR3: TGTGCCAGCAGTTACACAGATACGCAGTATTTT. Protein product: CASSYTDTQYF. The chain joins TRBV28 to TRBJ2-3; no definite D call. The CDR3 consists of 11 residues. Germline V gives CDR1 MDHEN, CDR2 SYDVKM. V was shortened by 4 bases and J by 2 bases, with 1 base between the two germline ends.

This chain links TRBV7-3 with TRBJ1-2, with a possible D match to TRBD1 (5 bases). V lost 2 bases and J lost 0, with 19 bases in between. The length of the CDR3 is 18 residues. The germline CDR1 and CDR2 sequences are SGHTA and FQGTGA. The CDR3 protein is CASSLFGALSHPNYGYTF. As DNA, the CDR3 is TGTGCCAGCAGCTTATTCGGGGCCCTAAGCCATCCTAACTATGGCTACACCTTC.

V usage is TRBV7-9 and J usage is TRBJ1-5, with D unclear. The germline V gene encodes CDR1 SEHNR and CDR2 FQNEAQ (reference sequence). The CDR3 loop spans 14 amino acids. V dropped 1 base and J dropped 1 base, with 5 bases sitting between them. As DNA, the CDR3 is TGTGCCAGCAGCTTAGTGGGAAGCAATCAGCCCCAGCATTTT. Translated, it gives CASSLVGSNQPQHF.

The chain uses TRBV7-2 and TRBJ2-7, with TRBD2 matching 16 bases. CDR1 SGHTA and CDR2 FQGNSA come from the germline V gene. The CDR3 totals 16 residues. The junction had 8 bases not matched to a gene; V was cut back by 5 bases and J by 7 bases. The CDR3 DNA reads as TGTGCCAGCAGCGTAGGGACTAGCGGGGGGGCCGGGGAGCAGTACTTC. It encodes CASSVGTSGGAGEQYF.